Described below is a single TCR beta chain sequence and its context. As yet, its antigen is unknown. This specimen belongs to a study of shared clonotypes between healthy human individuals. Study conclusions and caveats: Among donors, clonotype sharing was expected to be affected by sequencing depth. The study drew on few donors, limiting represented genetic and exposure-history diversity.

The assay ran at deep level. Clones were sequenced by immunoSEQ multiplex PCR, and TCRdb holds only the in-frame ones, with some missing. Of about 480,000 clones listed, roughly 79% are singletons. The sequence derives from a woman in her thirties or forties in good health. Some clones in this sample may be carry-over from other donors' samples. Sequencing used PBMCs.

The chain's CDR3 is CASRVGGQEGFLNYGYTF. The CDR3 coding sequence is TGCGCCAGCAGAGTCGGGGGACAGGAGGGGTTCTTAAACTATGGCTACACCTTC. This rearrangement joins TRBV23-1 to TRBJ1-2; 8 nucleotides match TRBD1. TRBV23-1 falls under the ORF class, with uncertain function. There are 18 residues in the CDR3. J gave up 2 bases and V 6 bases, and 17 bases lay outside the gene matches.